This TCR beta chain came from a study of Graves' ophthalmopathy and Graves' hyperthyroidism. Study-wide findings and caveats: Detected in blood as well were most expanded thyroid clonotypes with frequency above 0.001.

CDR3 regions of TCR beta were amplified from RNA transcripts. RT-PCR was first run with HTBI primers, then multiplex PCR in a second round. MiXCR, applied by TCRdb to the multiplex PCR reads, yields one record per CDR3 protein. The sample has about 380,000 distinct CDR3 sequences; over 15% are singletons. Many counts were recorded for this clonotype. Its antigen remains unidentified. V gave up 3 bases and J gave up 1 base, with 8 bases separating them. Germline values: CDR1 SGHTA, CDR2 FQGNSA. The length of the CDR3 is 14 residues. By definition, stable hyperthyroidism involved no ophthalmopathy within 18 months of follow-up. Clinical symptoms, serum thyroxine, TRAb, thyroid ultrasound and orbital computed tomography formed the basis of diagnosis.

V gene TRBV7-2 combines with J gene TRBJ2-3; no firm D call. The sequence came from a woman aged 18-29 years with stable Graves' hyperthyroidism. Source material: peripheral blood. The CDR3 protein is CASSFLTGTDTQYF. The CDR3 bases are TGTGCCAGCAGCTTTCTCACGGGCACAGATACGCAGTATTTT. Looking up the rest from reference TRBV7-2 and TRBJ2-3 gives the full variable domain: GAGVSQSPSNKVTEKGKDVELRCDPISGHTALYWYRQSLGQGLEFLIYFQGNSAPDKSGLPSDRFSAERTGGSVSTLTIQRTQQEDSAVYLCASSFLTGTDTQYFGPGTRLTVL.